Listed here are 25 T cell receptor beta chains from one sample, sequenced in a study of CD8 T cells in ankylosing spondylitis. TCRdb fed the 5' RACE reads into MiXCR, producing one record per CDR3 protein. The sample records hundreds of thousands of distinct CDR3 sequences, roughly 20% being singletons. The source material was blood, either unsorted or a sorted T cell fraction (not recorded which). Every receptor here comes from a male donor with ankylosing spondylitis or in good health (not recorded which).

The chain links TRBV27 to TRBJ2-3; D not resolved. From germline, CDR1 is MNHEY and CDR2 SMNVEV (reference sequence). V was trimmed by 0 bases and J by 5 bases, leaving 9 bases between them. The CDR3 covers 14 residues. The CDR3 protein is CASSLSELGDTQYF. Written as DNA, the CDR3 is TGTGCCAGCAGTTTATCCGAACTGGGAGATACGCAGTATTTT.

This clonotype was observed a handful of times. This chain joins TRBV4-1 and TRBJ2-7; D gene unclear. CDR3 length: 15 amino acids. The germline gives CDR1 MGHRA, CDR2 YSYEKL. The V end lost 0 bases, the J end lost 0 bases, and 9 bases lay between the germline ends. CDR3 nucleotides: TGCGCCAGCAGCCAAGATTTACCGCCCTCCTACGAGCAGTACTTC. Protein product: CASSQDLPPSYEQYF.

The chain has TRBV29-1 and TRBJ2-1, with a weak D call TRBD1 (6 bases). Germline V CDR1 and CDR2: SQVTM, ANQGSEA. Trimming shortened V by 1 base and J by 3 bases, and 22 bases separated the two germline ends. This CDR3 has 18 residues. CDR3 region: CSVEGAIFLGAVYNEQFF. Here the CDR3 DNA reads TGCAGCGTTGAAGGGGCGATATTTCTGGGGGCAGTCTACAATGAGCAGTTCTTC.

This CDR3 is CAGTQGTGELFF. CDR3 nucleotide sequence: TGTGCCGGGACACAGGGCACCGGGGAGCTGTTTTTT. The rearrangement links TRBV30 to TRBJ2-2, with D perhaps TRBD1 (6 bases). This CDR3 is built from 12 residues. V was pared by 8 bases and J by 4 bases, with 11 bases between. Germline CDR1 reads GTSNPN; CDR2 reads SVGIG (reference sequence).

V usage is TRBV6-5 and J usage is TRBJ2-5, with 7 bases that match TRBD1. V shed 0 bases and J 0 bases; nucleotides not matched to a gene: 7. The germline V gene has CDR1 MNHEY and CDR2 SVGAGI. The CDR3 runs 17 residues. As DNA, the CDR3 is TGTGCCAGCAGTTACTCAGGGGGCCCTCCTTACCAAGAGACCCAGTACTTC. It codes for CASSYSGGPPYQETQYF.

This clonotype has just a few counts. This chain links TRBV6-1 with TRBJ2-1; D might be TRBD1 or TRBD2, each matching 5 bases. The V end was cut by 7 bases, the J end by 0 bases, with 10 bases between. Looked up from germline, CDR1 is MNHNS and CDR2 is SASEGT. This CDR3 region has 14 residues. The CDR3 DNA reads TGTGCCAGCAAGGCAGGGAGCTCCTACAATGAGCAGTTCTTC. Translating gives CASKAGSSYNEQFF.

As DNA, the CDR3 is TGTGCCAGCAGCTTATCAGGAGGTTTGCCTAACTATGGCTACACCTTC. It specifies CASSLSGGLPNYGYTF. This chain links TRBV7-6 with TRBJ1-2; no reliable D call. V gave up 2 bases and J gave up 0 bases, with 13 bases separating them. CDR1 is SGHVS and CDR2 is FNYEAQ in the germline V gene. The CDR3 is made up of 16 amino acids.

V is TRBV27 and J is TRBJ2-1, with D hard to call. Trimming stripped 1 base from V and 9 bases from J, with 10 bases between. This CDR3 is 13 amino acids long. CDR1 is MNHEY and CDR2 is SMNVEV in the germline V gene (reference sequence). The DNA of the CDR3 is TGTGCCAGCAGTTTATTGGTGGGCGGTGAGCAGTTCTTC. Translation: CASSLLVGGEQFF.

The V call is TRBV19, the J call TRBJ2-3; no clear D gene. The CDR3 runs 15 residues. Germline V gene lookup returns CDR1 LNHDA and CDR2 SQIVND (reference sequence). Deletions cut 3 bases from V and 3 bases from J, with 13 bases between. CDR3 coding DNA: TGTGCCAGTAGTATGTGGGGAACTGAGACAGATACGCAGTATTTT. Protein sequence: CASSMWGTETDTQYF.

This clonotype was seen repeatedly, ten times or more. This chain links TRBV12-3 or TRBV12-4 with TRBJ2-7, with no clear D. The V gene lost 5 bases and the J gene lost 1 base, with 9 bases spanning the gap. The CDR3 has 13 amino acids. In nucleotides, the CDR3 is TGTGCCAGCAGTCCCTCCAATTCCTACGAGCAGTACTTC. It translates to CASSPSNSYEQYF.

This clonotype was seen a few times. The chain recombines TRBV28 with TRBJ2-3; D is unresolved. The CDR3 covers 14 residues. V was shortened by 4 bases and J by 6 bases, with 14 bases between the two germline ends. In germline, CDR1 is MDHEN, CDR2 SYDVKM. The CDR3 nucleotides read TGTGCCAGCAGTTCCCCTTTCAGCTCGGATACGCAGTATTTT. Amino acid sequence: CASSSPFSSDTQYF.

The chain has TRBV20-1 and TRBJ2-3; unclear D gene. Germline CDR1 reads DFQATT; CDR2 reads SNEGSKA (reference sequence). Trimming stripped 0 bases from V and 1 base from J, with 11 bases between. This CDR3 is built from 15 residues. The chain's CDR3 is CSARDSLMGTDTQYF. For the CDR3, the DNA is TGCAGTGCTAGAGACAGCCTCATGGGCACAGATACGCAGTATTTT.

This clonotype was seen more than once but under ten times. The chain combines TRBV7-7 with TRBJ2-5; 12 bases match TRBD1. V lost 5 bases and J lost 5; bases outside the gene matches: 6. CDR1 is SSHAT and CDR2 is FNYEAQ in the germline V gene (reference sequence). This CDR3 is built from 15 residues. In DNA, the CDR3 is TGTGCCAGCAGCCCATGGGACAGGGGGCAGGAGACCCAGTACTTC. This translates into CASSPWDRGQETQYF. The variable domain in full, with the rest retrieved from reference TRBV7-7 and TRBJ2-5, is GAGVSQSPRYKVTKRGQDVTLRCDPISSHATLYWYQQALGQGPEFLTYFNYEAQPDKSGLPSDRFSAERPEGSISTLTIQRTEQRDSAMYRCASSPWDRGQETQYFGPGTRLLVL.

The chain couples TRBV4-1 to TRBJ2-5; 11 positions agree with TRBD2. Germline CDR1 MGHRA, CDR2 YSYEKL. The CDR3 totals 17 residues. V lost 1 base and J lost 1; bases outside the gene matches: 5. For the CDR3, the DNA is TGCGCCAGCAGCCAAGGTCCTAGCGGGGGGCTCCAAGAGACCCAGTACTTC. This encodes CASSQGPSGGLQETQYF.

The V call is TRBV2, the J call TRBJ1-6; D call uncertain. Trimming removed 1 base from V and 0 bases from J, with 10 bases in between. The CDR3 runs to 17 residues. Germline CDR1 SNHLY, CDR2 FYNNEI. The CDR3 DNA follows: TGTGCCAGCAGTGAAGAGGACGGGAGCTCCTATAATTCACCCCTCCACTTT. Protein: CASSEEDGSSYNSPLHF.

This clonotype has only a few counts. The chain links TRBV20-1 to TRBJ2-7, with TRBD2 matching over 8 bases. The trim removed 5 bases at V and 3 bases at J, leaving 6 bases unmatched. The CDR3 spans 13 residues. CDR1 DFQATT and CDR2 SNEGSKA come from the germline V gene (reference sequence). The CDR3 protein is CSALGSGVYEQYF. The CDR3 nucleotides are TGCAGTGCTCTGGGTAGCGGGGTCTACGAGCAGTACTTC.

The chain joins TRBV9 to TRBJ1-1; D remains ambiguous. CDR1 and CDR2 from the germline V gene are SGDLS and YYNGEE. There are 14 residues in the CDR3. V dropped 4 bases and J dropped 1 base, with 11 bases sitting between them. CDR3 amino acids: CASSRLGGNTEAFF. In nucleotides, the CDR3 is TGTGCCAGCAGCAGACTTGGCGGGAACACTGAAGCTTTCTTT.

This clonotype has only a few counts. The V and J genes are TRBV5-1 and TRBJ2-5, with 9 positions matching TRBD2. The CDR3 is 17 residues long. From germline, CDR1 is SGHRS and CDR2 YFSETQ. V shed 2 bases and J 5 bases; nucleotides not matched to a gene: 13. DNA of the CDR3: TGCGCCAGCAGCTTCAGTAGGGCGGGGGGGCCAGTGGAGACCCAGTACTTC. Translated: CASSFSRAGGPVETQYF.

V and J are TRBV4-1 and TRBJ2-7, with 10 bases fitting TRBD2. The germline V gene has CDR1 MGHRA and CDR2 YSYEKL. Trimming took 1 base from V and 7 from J; bases not matched to a gene: 7. The CDR3 runs to 15 residues. This CDR3 reads CASSQGHLAGAEQYF. CDR3 nucleotide sequence: TGCGCCAGCAGCCAAGGCCACCTAGCGGGGGCGGAGCAGTACTTC.

This sequence joins TRBV30 and TRBJ2-1; a weak D match, TRBD2 (7 bases). The CDR3 spans 14 residues. CDR1 and CDR2 (germline): GTSNPN, SVGIG (reference sequence). Trimming removed 3 bases at V and 6 bases at J, with 15 bases between. The CDR3 coding sequence is TGTGCCTGGAGGACCAAGGGAGGGGGCAATGAGCAGTTCTTC. Translated: CAWRTKGGGNEQFF.

The chain joins TRBV11-2 to TRBJ1-1; D is uncertain. Trimming took off 3 bases at V and 4 bases at J, with 15 bases between the two ends. The CDR3 consists of 15 residues. The germline gives CDR1 SGHAT, CDR2 FQNNGV. CDR3 amino acids: CASSLYGPEGTEAFF. The CDR3 nucleotides read TGTGCCAGCAGCTTGTATGGCCCGGAGGGCACTGAAGCTTTCTTT.

This clonotype was seen more than once but under ten times. The V call is TRBV12-3 or TRBV12-4, the J call TRBJ2-5, with 9 bases that match TRBD1. The V gene end was trimmed by 5 bases and the J gene end by 2 bases; junction bases not matched to a gene: 9. The CDR3 has 16 residues. The CDR3 is CASSAIRDRVQETQYF. The CDR3 DNA reads as TGTGCCAGCAGTGCCATCCGGGACAGGGTACAAGAGACCCAGTACTTC.

The chain joins TRBV15 to TRBJ2-5; D uncertain. The CDR3 loop spans 13 amino acids. Trimming removed 1 base at V and 3 bases at J, with 6 bases between. CDR1 and CDR2 from the germline V gene are LNHNV and YYDKDF (reference sequence). The CDR3 bases are TGTGCCACCAGCAGAGGACCGGAAGAGACCCAGTACTTC. This sequence encodes CATSRGPEETQYF.

The chain recombines TRBV28 with TRBJ2-1, with 12 bases that match TRBD2. With V trimmed by 3 bases and J by 5 bases, 8 bases remained unmatched. Germline V gene lookup returns CDR1 MDHEN and CDR2 SYDVKM. The CDR3 is 17 residues long. The CDR3: CASSLWTSGDYNNEQFF. The DNA for the CDR3 is TGTGCCAGCAGTTTGTGGACTAGCGGGGATTATAACAATGAGCAGTTCTTC.

This clonotype was seen a handful of times. The CDR3 coding sequence is TGCAGCGTTGAGCCCCTAGCGGGGGCGGGGGAGACCCAGTACTTC. This codes for CSVEPLAGAGETQYF. The chain carries TRBV29-1 and TRBJ2-5; 10 bases align to TRBD2. J lost 5 bases, V lost 3 bases, and 9 bases had no gene match. The CDR3 sequence is 15 residues long. Germline loops: CDR1 SQVTM, CDR2 ANQGSEA.